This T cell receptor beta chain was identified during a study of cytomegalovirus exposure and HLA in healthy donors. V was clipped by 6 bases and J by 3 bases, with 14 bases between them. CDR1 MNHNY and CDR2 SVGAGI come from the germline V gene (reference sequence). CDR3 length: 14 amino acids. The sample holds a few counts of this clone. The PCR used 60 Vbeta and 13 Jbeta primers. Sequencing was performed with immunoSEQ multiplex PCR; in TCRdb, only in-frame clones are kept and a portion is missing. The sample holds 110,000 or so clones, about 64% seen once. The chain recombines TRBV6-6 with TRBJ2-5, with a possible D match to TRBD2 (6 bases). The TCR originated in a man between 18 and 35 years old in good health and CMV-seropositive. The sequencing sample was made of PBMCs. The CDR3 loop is CASSRGKGKETQYF. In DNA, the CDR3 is TGTGCCAGCAGCCGCGGGAAGGGGAAAGAGACCCAGTACTTC.